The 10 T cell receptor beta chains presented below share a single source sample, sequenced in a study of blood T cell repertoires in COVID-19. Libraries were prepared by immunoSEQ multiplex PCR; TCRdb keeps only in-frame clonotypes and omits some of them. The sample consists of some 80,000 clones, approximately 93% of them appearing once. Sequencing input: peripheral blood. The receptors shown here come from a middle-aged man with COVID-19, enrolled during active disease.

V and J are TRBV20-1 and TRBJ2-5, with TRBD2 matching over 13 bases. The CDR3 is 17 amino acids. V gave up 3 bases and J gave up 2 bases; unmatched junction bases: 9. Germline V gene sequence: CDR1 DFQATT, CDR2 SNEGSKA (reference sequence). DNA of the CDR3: TGCAGTGCTAGTACACTAGCGGGAGGGTTACTTCAAGAGACCCAGTACTTC. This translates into CSASTLAGGLLQETQYF.

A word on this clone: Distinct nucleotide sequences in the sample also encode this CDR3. The CDR3 loop reads CASSSGQNTGELFF. The CDR3 DNA reads TGTGCCAGCAGCTCAGGACAGAACACCGGGGAGCTGTTTTTT. The rearrangement links TRBV7-3 to TRBJ2-2; perhaps TRBD1 as D (5 bases). The CDR3 contains 14 residues. V was trimmed by 4 bases and J by 1 base, leaving 7 bases between them. The germline V gene encodes CDR1 SGHTA and CDR2 FQGTGA.

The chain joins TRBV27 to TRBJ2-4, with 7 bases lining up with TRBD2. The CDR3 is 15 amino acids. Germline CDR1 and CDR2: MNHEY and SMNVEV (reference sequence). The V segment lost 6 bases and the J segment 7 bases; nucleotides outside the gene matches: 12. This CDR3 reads CASSPKTSSVNIQYF. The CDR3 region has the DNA TGTGCCAGCAGCCCAAAGACTAGCTCTGTGAACATTCAGTACTTC.

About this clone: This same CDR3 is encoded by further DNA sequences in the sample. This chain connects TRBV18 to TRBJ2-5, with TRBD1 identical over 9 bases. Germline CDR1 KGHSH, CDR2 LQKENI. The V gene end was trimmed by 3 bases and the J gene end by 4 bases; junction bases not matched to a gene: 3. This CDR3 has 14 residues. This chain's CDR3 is CASSPGQGGETQYF. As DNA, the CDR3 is TGTGCCAGCTCACCGGGACAGGGAGGAGAGACCCAGTACTTC.

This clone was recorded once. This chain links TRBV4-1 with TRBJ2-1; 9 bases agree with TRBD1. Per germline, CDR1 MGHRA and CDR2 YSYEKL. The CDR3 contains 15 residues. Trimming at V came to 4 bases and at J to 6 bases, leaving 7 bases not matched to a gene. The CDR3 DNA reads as TGCGCCAGCAGCCCGGGACAGGGTCCGGCCAATGAGCAGTTCTTC. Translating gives CASSPGQGPANEQFF.

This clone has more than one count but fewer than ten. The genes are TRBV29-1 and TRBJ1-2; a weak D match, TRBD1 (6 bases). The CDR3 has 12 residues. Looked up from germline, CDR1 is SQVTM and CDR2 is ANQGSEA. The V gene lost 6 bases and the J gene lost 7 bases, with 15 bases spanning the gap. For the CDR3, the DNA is TGCAGCGTCGTTGTCAGGGGCGTTGGCTACACCTTC. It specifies CSVVVRGVGYTF.

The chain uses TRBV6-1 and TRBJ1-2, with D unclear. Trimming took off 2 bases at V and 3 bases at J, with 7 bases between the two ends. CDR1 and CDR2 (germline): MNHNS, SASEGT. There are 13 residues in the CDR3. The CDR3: CASSENSYYGYTF. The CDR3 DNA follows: TGTGCCAGCAGTGAAAACAGCTACTATGGCTACACCTTC.

The CDR3 sequence: CASSTGSGYEQYF. In nucleotides, the CDR3 is TGTGCCAGCAGCACCGGAAGCGGCTACGAGCAGTACTTC. This sequence joins TRBV7-8 and TRBJ2-7, with a weak D call TRBD2 (5 bases). V lost 5 bases to trimming and J lost 3 bases, with 11 bases between them. Germline loops: CDR1 SGHVS, CDR2 FQNEAQ. The CDR3 runs to 13 residues.

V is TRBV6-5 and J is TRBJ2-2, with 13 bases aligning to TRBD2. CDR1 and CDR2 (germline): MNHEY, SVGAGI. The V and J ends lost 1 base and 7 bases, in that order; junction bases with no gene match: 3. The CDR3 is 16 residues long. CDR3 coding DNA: TGTGCCAGCAGTTACTTGACTAGCGGGAGGATCGGGGAGCTGTTTTTT. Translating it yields CASSYLTSGRIGELFF.

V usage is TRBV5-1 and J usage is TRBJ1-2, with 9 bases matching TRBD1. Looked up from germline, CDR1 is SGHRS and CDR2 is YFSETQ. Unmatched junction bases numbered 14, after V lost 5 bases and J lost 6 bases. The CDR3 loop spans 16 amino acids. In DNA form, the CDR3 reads TGCGCCAGCAGAGGTCCCTACGACAGGGGGGAAGATGGCTACACCTTC. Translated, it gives CASRGPYDRGEDGYTF.